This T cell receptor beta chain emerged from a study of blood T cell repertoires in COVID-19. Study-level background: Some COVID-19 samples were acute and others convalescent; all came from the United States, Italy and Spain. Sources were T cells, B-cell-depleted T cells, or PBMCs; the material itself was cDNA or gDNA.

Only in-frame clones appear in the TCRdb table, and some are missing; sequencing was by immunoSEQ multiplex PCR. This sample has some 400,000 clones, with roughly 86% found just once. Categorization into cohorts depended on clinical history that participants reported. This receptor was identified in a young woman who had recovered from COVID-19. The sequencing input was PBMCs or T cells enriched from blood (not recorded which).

The CDR3 coding sequence is TGCAGCGTTGTGGCGGGGAACACTGAAGCTTTCTTT. Its translation: CSVVAGNTEAFF. The chain links TRBV29-1 to TRBJ1-1, with D uncertain. The V end was cut by 4 bases, the J end by 1 base, with 7 bases between. Germline CDR1 SQVTM, CDR2 ANQGSEA. The CDR3 contains 12 residues.